The 17 T cell receptor beta chains presented below share a single source sample, sequenced in a study of vaccination effects on CD4 cells after COVID-19. No antigens are known for them. Before any sequencing was done, the ViraFEST assay used viral peptide pools to expand antigen-specific CD4+ T cells. At the end of about ten days of culture, CD4+ T cells were isolated. BNT162b2 vaccine or mRNA-1273 vaccine was given to participants in two doses. Clones were sequenced by immunoSEQ multiplex PCR, and TCRdb holds only the in-frame ones, with some missing. The repertoire holds approximately 13,000 clones, with 55% to 85% as singletons. The sample consisted of CD4+ T cells from PBMCs cultured with SARS-CoV-2 spike peptides, taken after COVID-19 vaccination. All receptors come from a human donor who received a COVID-19 vaccine.

The chain links TRBV6-5 to TRBJ1-5, with 7 bases identical to TRBD1. The V gene end was trimmed by 4 bases and the J gene end by 9 bases; junction bases not matched to a gene: 9. The CDR3 spans 14 residues. Per the germline V gene, CDR1 is MNHEY and CDR2 is SVGAGI. The CDR3 region has the DNA TGTGCCAGCAGTTTCGGCAGGGGGGTAGGGCCCCAGCATTTT. It codes for CASSFGRGVGPQHF.

V and J are TRBV6-5 and TRBJ1-5; D might be TRBD1 (6 bases). The length of the CDR3 is 15 residues. Germline lookup yields CDR1 MNHEY and CDR2 SVGAGI. Trimming left V 7 bases short and J 2 bases short, with 15 bases between. CDR3 region: CASTRRPGGNQPQHF. CDR3 sequence (DNA): TGTGCCAGCACAAGGAGGCCAGGGGGCAATCAGCCCCAGCATTTT.

The V gene is TRBV4-2, the J gene TRBJ2-7; possibly TRBD1 for D (5 bases). The CDR3 has 15 residues. Germline V lookup: CDR1 LGHNA, CDR2 YNFKEQ. Trimming took 1 base from V and 5 from J, leaving 15 bases between them. As DNA, the CDR3 is TGTGCCAGCAGCCAAGGGGCTGGGGCGAGCCACGAGCAGTACTTC. This encodes CASSQGAGASHEQYF.

This chain connects TRBV5-1 to TRBJ2-7; D is possibly TRBD1 (6 bases). The CDR3 spans 16 residues. The germline V and J ends were trimmed by 3 bases and 0 bases, with 16 bases remaining between them. Germline values: CDR1 SGHRS, CDR2 YFSETQ. In nucleotides, the CDR3 is TGCGCCAGCAGCTACCGACAGGCCGAAAGCTCCTACGAGCAGTACTTC. It encodes CASSYRQAESSYEQYF.

This clone was seen just once. This rearrangement joins TRBV4-1 to TRBJ1-5; D is unclear. Looked up from germline, CDR1 is MGHRA and CDR2 is YSYEKL. V shed 3 bases and J shed 0 bases, with 12 bases lying between them. The CDR3 extends over 16 amino acids. The CDR3 loop reads CASSHGDWDSNQPQHF. The CDR3 coding sequence is TGCGCCAGCAGCCATGGCGACTGGGATAGCAATCAGCCCCAGCATTTT.

This chain connects TRBV27 to TRBJ1-6; D call uncertain. The CDR3 length is 14 residues. The ends were cut back, 10 bases at V and 0 bases at J, with 10 bases in the middle. Germline V gene sequence: CDR1 MNHEY, CDR2 SMNVEV (reference sequence). This chain's CDR3 is CATRGVSYNSPLHF. CDR3 nucleotide sequence: TGTGCCACCAGAGGTGTCTCCTATAATTCACCCCTCCACTTT.

V is TRBV3-1 (or the pseudogene TRBV3-2) and J is TRBJ2-7, with a tentative D call TRBD1 (6 bases). The CDR3 is 14 amino acids. Germline CDR1 is LGHDT and CDR2 is YNNKEL (reference sequence). Trimming cost V 5 bases and J 6 bases, with 17 bases left between them. The CDR3 bases are TGTGCCAGCAGCTTACGCACAGGGTACGGCGAGCAGTACTTC. Its translation is CASSLRTGYGEQYF.

The CDR3 reads CASSRGGLAGGWNEQFF. The DNA for the CDR3 is TGTGCCAGCAGCAGGGGGGGACTAGCGGGAGGCTGGAATGAGCAGTTCTTC. V usage is TRBV5-4 and J usage is TRBJ2-1; 15 bases fit TRBD2. Germline V lookup: CDR1 SGHNT, CDR2 YYREEE (reference sequence). Unmatched junction bases numbered 9, after V lost 4 bases and J lost 7 bases. This CDR3 region has 17 residues.

The gene calls are TRBV9 and TRBJ1-2; D unresolved. The CDR3 has 15 residues. Trimming removed 0 bases from V and 10 bases from J, with 19 bases in between. Germline V CDR1 and CDR2: SGDLS, YYNGEE. CDR3: CASSVATRAPEAYTF. The CDR3 DNA reads TGTGCCAGCAGCGTAGCTACTAGGGCACCAGAGGCCTACACCTTC.

This clone was counted once. The V and J genes are TRBV3-1 (or the pseudogene TRBV3-2) and TRBJ1-2; D is ambiguous. In germline, CDR1 is LGHDT, CDR2 YNNKEL (reference sequence). The CDR3 is made up of 14 amino acids. The V end lost 0 bases, the J end lost 6 bases, and 11 bases lay between the germline ends. The chain's CDR3 is CASSQEGEGNGYTF. In DNA form, the CDR3 reads TGTGCCAGCAGCCAAGAAGGAGAAGGGAATGGCTACACCTTC.

CDR3 in DNA: TGTGCCAGCAGCTTAGATCCAAGCTCGAACACTGAAGCTTTCTTT. This sequence encodes CASSLDPSSNTEAFF. The rearrangement joins TRBV11-2 to TRBJ1-1, with D unresolved. The CDR3 has 15 amino acids. CDR1 and CDR2 (germline): SGHAT, FQNNGV. Trimming shortened V by 0 bases and J by 1 base, and 9 bases separated the two germline ends.

The V gene is TRBV7-9, the J gene TRBJ2-5, with D possibly being TRBD2 (6 bases). The CDR3 runs 13 residues. CDR1 is SEHNR and CDR2 is FQNEAQ in the germline V gene (reference sequence). Trimming cost V 0 bases and J 4 bases, with 6 bases left between them. Here the CDR3 DNA reads TGTGCCAGCAGCTTAGCGGGGGGAGAGACCCAGTACTTC. This codes for CASSLAGGETQYF.

The V and J genes are TRBV3-1 (or the pseudogene TRBV3-2) and TRBJ2-2, with TRBD1 identical over 8 bases. CDR1 is LGHDT, CDR2 YNNKEL, per germline (reference sequence). This CDR3 has 16 residues. The J segment lost 4 bases and the V segment lost 5 bases, leaving 9 bases of the junction unmatched. CDR3 in DNA: TGTGCCAGCAGCAAGACCAGGGGGCGAGGCACCGGGGAGCTGTTTTTT. Residues: CASSKTRGRGTGELFF.

V usage is TRBV15 and J usage is TRBJ1-5, with 10 bases identical to TRBD1. Per the germline V gene, CDR1 is LNHNV and CDR2 is YYDKDF (reference sequence). V lost 2 bases, J lost 8 bases, and 9 bases stayed unmatched. The length of the CDR3 is 16 residues. CDR3 bases: TGTGCCACCAGCAGACCCGGGACAGGGGTGACGGAGCCCCAGCATTTT. Translating gives CATSRPGTGVTEPQHF.

The V and J genes are TRBV6-5 and TRBJ2-1, with D unresolved. The CDR3 contains 15 residues. Germline V gives CDR1 MNHEY, CDR2 SVGAGI. V was trimmed by 8 bases and J by 1 base, leaving 15 bases between them. Written as DNA, the CDR3 is TGTGCCAGCGGCCCAGCCTCGTTTTCCTACAATGAGCAGTTCTTC. Translating it yields CASGPASFSYNEQFF.

The V and J genes are TRBV7-9 and TRBJ2-1, with D perhaps TRBD1 (6 bases). Germline CDR1 SEHNR, CDR2 FQNEAQ (reference sequence). Trimming pared 2 bases from V and 12 bases from J, leaving 23 bases between. This CDR3 has 16 residues. The DNA for the CDR3 is TGTGCCAGCAGCTTAAAAACAGGGCTACCCCTGGGTGGGCAGTTCTTC. Its translation is CASSLKTGLPLGGQFF. Full variable domain (outside the CDR3, taken from reference TRBV7-9 and TRBJ2-1): DTGVSQNPRHKITKRGQNVTFRCDPISEHNRLYWYRQTLGQGPEFLTYFQNEAQLEKSRLLSDRFSAERPKGSFSTLEIQRTEQGDSAMYLCASSLKTGLPLGGQFFGPGTRLTVL.

The V and J genes are TRBV12-1 and TRBJ2-1. TRBV12-1 is marked as a pseudogene. The CDR3 totals 16 residues. CDR3 region: CASSPWLPVLYNEQFF. The CDR3, as DNA: TGTGCCAGCAGCCCCTGGCTCCCAGTACTCTACAATGAGCAGTTCTTC.